These T cell receptor beta chains were read from a single sample in a study of control samples from healthy donors and cancer patients. Clones were sequenced by immunoSEQ multiplex PCR, and TCRdb holds only the in-frame ones, with some missing. The repertoire holds roughly 220,000 clones, with around 94% as singletons. The specimen sequenced was blood. These receptor sequences come from a man aged 45-65 years in good health. Both conserved end residues are part of each CDR3. Each record gives: clone size, CDR3 length, V gene, J gene, D gene, CDR3 protein, CDR3 DNA. A D gene is named only where the DNA matches it firmly. Not all rows give a size; the values are once, few, many and, for expanded clones, a class.

abundance: -; len: 15; v_gene: TRBV18; j_gene: TRBJ1-6; d_gene: TRBD1; CDR3aa: CASSPAGQGISPLHF; CDR3nt: TGTGCCAGCTCACCGGCGGGACAGGGAATCTCACCCCTCCACTTT
abundance: -; len: 15; v_gene: TRBV7-9; j_gene: TRBJ1-2; d_gene: -; CDR3aa: CASSLALGGIGGYTF; CDR3nt: TGTGCCAGCAGCTTGGCTCTAGGAGGGATAGGTGGCTACACCTTC
abundance: -; len: 14; v_gene: TRBV6-5; j_gene: TRBJ1-2; d_gene: TRBD1; CDR3aa: CASSNSGTDYGYTF; CDR3nt: TGTGCCAGCAGTAACTCTGGGACAGACTATGGCTACACCTTC
abundance: -; len: 14; v_gene: TRBV27; j_gene: TRBJ2-7; d_gene: -; CDR3aa: CASSPGTGEYEQYF; CDR3nt: TGTGCCAGCAGTCCCGGGACGGGAGAGTACGAGCAGTACTTC
abundance: once; len: 12; v_gene: TRBV28; j_gene: TRBJ2-5; d_gene: -; CDR3aa: CAASGIQETQYF; CDR3nt: TGTGCCGCCTCAGGGATTCAAGAGACCCAGTACTTC
abundance: -; len: 15; v_gene: TRBV27; j_gene: TRBJ1-1; d_gene: -; CDR3aa: CASSYNGGLNTEAFF; CDR3nt: TGTGCCAGCAGTTACAACGGGGGGTTGAACACTGAAGCTTTCTTT
abundance: -; len: 15; v_gene: TRBV6-5; j_gene: TRBJ1-2; d_gene: -; CDR3aa: CASSYSTLGHYGYTF; CDR3nt: TGTGCCAGCAGTTACTCGACCCTCGGCCACTATGGCTACACCTTC
abundance: -; len: 13; v_gene: TRBV11-3; j_gene: TRBJ2-1; d_gene: -; CDR3aa: CASSLAQYNEQFF; CDR3nt: TGTGCCAGCAGCTTAGCCCAATACAATGAGCAGTTCTTC
abundance: -; len: 17; v_gene: TRBV19; j_gene: TRBJ2-6; d_gene: -; CDR3aa: CASSIGQHFSGANVLTF; CDR3nt: TGTGCCAGTAGTATAGGTCAGCATTTCTCTGGGGCCAACGTCCTGACTTTC
abundance: -; len: 16; v_gene: TRBV6-2/TRBV6-3; j_gene: TRBJ2-6; d_gene: -; CDR3aa: CASSPKGLAGANVLTF; CDR3nt: TGTGCCAGCAGCCCTAAGGGCTTAGCTGGGGCCAACGTCCTGACTTTC
abundance: -; len: 12; v_gene: TRBV29-1; j_gene: TRBJ1-4; d_gene: -; CDR3aa: CSAYRHNEKLFF; CDR3nt: TGCAGCGCCTACAGGCATAATGAAAAACTGTTTTTT
abundance: -; len: 16; v_gene: TRBV9; j_gene: TRBJ2-6; d_gene: TRBD1; CDR3aa: CASSQGQGTGANVLTF; CDR3nt: TGTGCCAGCAGCCAAGGACAGGGAACGGGGGCCAACGTCCTGACTTTC
abundance: -; len: 19; v_gene: TRBV5-1; j_gene: TRBJ2-2; d_gene: -; CDR3aa: CASSPLPLLKGSNTGELFF; CDR3nt: TGCGCCAGCTCCCCCCTCCCCTTATTGAAGGGATCGAACACCGGGGAGCTGTTTTTT
abundance: -; len: 14; v_gene: TRBV4-3; j_gene: TRBJ1-2; d_gene: TRBD1; CDR3aa: CASSQGTGFDGYTF; CDR3nt: TGCGCCAGCAGCCAAGGGACAGGTTTTGATGGCTACACCTTC
abundance: -; len: 13; v_gene: TRBV5-4; j_gene: TRBJ1-2; d_gene: -; CDR3aa: CASSSRQVYGYTF; CDR3nt: TGTGCCAGCAGCTCACGACAGGTCTATGGCTACACCTTC
abundance: -; len: 12; v_gene: TRBV25-1; j_gene: TRBJ2-7; d_gene: -; CDR3aa: CATRGQFYEQYF; CDR3nt: TGTGCCACCCGCGGACAGTTCTACGAGCAGTACTTC
abundance: once; len: 14; v_gene: TRBV27; j_gene: TRBJ1-4; d_gene: TRBD1; CDR3aa: CASSDRGPGEKLFF; CDR3nt: TGTGCCAGCAGCGACAGGGGGCCGGGTGAAAAACTGTTTTTT
abundance: -; len: 16; v_gene: TRBV2; j_gene: TRBJ2-3; d_gene: TRBD2; CDR3aa: CASSEVRAGGRDTQYF; CDR3nt: TGTGCCAGCAGTGAAGTACGAGCGGGGGGCCGAGATACGCAGTATTTT
abundance: -; len: 15; v_gene: TRBV7-9; j_gene: TRBJ1-3; d_gene: TRBD1; CDR3aa: CASSPGQGEGNTIYF; CDR3nt: TGTGCCAGCAGCCCGGGACAGGGTGAGGGAAACACCATATATTTT
abundance: -; len: 13; v_gene: TRBV29-1; j_gene: TRBJ1-2; d_gene: TRBD1; CDR3aa: CSVEDRGLAGYTF; CDR3nt: TGCAGCGTTGAGGACAGGGGGTTGGCTGGCTACACCTTC
abundance: -; len: 12; v_gene: TRBV6-5; j_gene: TRBJ1-5; d_gene: -; CDR3aa: CASGQGNQPQHF; CDR3nt: TGTGCCAGCGGGCAGGGGAATCAGCCCCAGCATTTT
abundance: -; len: 14; v_gene: TRBV13; j_gene: TRBJ2-5; d_gene: -; CDR3aa: CASSFMGGEETQYF; CDR3nt: TGTGCCAGCAGCTTCATGGGGGGCGAAGAGACCCAGTACTTC
abundance: -; len: 13; v_gene: TRBV11-2; j_gene: TRBJ1-5; d_gene: -; CDR3aa: CASSLPGNQPQHF; CDR3nt: TGTGCCAGCAGCCTTCCCGGCAATCAGCCCCAGCATTTT
abundance: -; len: 14; v_gene: TRBV5-1; j_gene: TRBJ1-5; d_gene: TRBD1; CDR3aa: CASSSTGGNQPQHF; CDR3nt: TGCGCCAGCAGCTCGACAGGGGGAAATCAGCCCCAGCATTTT
abundance: -; len: 14; v_gene: TRBV3-1/TRBV3-2; j_gene: TRBJ2-1; d_gene: -; CDR3aa: CASSQRDGNNEQFF; CDR3nt: TGTGCCAGCAGCCAAAGGGACGGAAACAATGAGCAGTTCTTC
abundance: -; len: 13; v_gene: TRBV7-6; j_gene: TRBJ2-5; d_gene: -; CDR3aa: CASRQDTQETQYF; CDR3nt: TGTGCCAGCAGGCAGGACACACAAGAGACCCAGTACTTC
abundance: -; len: 17; v_gene: TRBV6-9; j_gene: TRBJ1-1; d_gene: TRBD1; CDR3aa: CASSPDPRQGVDPEAFF; CDR3nt: TGTGCCAGCAGTCCTGACCCGAGACAGGGTGTAGACCCTGAAGCTTTCTTT
abundance: -; len: 12; v_gene: TRBV10-3; j_gene: TRBJ1-1; d_gene: -; CDR3aa: CAISGSGFEAFF; CDR3nt: TGTGCCATCAGTGGATCAGGGTTCGAAGCTTTCTTT
abundance: -; len: 14; v_gene: TRBV11-3; j_gene: TRBJ1-1; d_gene: -; CDR3aa: CASSPGQLATEAFF; CDR3nt: TGTGCCAGCAGCCCAGGACAGCTGGCCACTGAAGCTTTCTTT
abundance: -; len: 12; v_gene: TRBV30; j_gene: TRBJ1-2; d_gene: TRBD1; CDR3aa: CAWSTGQATYTF; CDR3nt: TGTGCCTGGAGTACGGGACAGGCGACCTACACCTTC
abundance: -; len: 14; v_gene: TRBV7-8; j_gene: TRBJ1-4; d_gene: -; CDR3aa: CASSGGTGNEKLFF; CDR3nt: TGTGCCAGCAGCGGCGGGACGGGTAATGAAAAACTGTTTTTT
abundance: -; len: 16; v_gene: TRBV3-1/TRBV3-2; j_gene: TRBJ2-1; d_gene: TRBD2; CDR3aa: CASSHFSSGGVDEQFF; CDR3nt: TGTGCCAGCAGCCACTTCTCTAGCGGGGGGGTCGATGAGCAGTTCTTC
abundance: -; len: 18; v_gene: TRBV7-9; j_gene: TRBJ2-5; d_gene: TRBD2; CDR3aa: CASSRPGTSGGSEETQYF; CDR3nt: TGTGCCAGCAGCCGGCCCGGGACTAGCGGGGGATCTGAAGAGACCCAGTACTTC